Described below is a single T cell receptor (beta chain) sequence and its context. Its antigen is currently unknown. One end of the junction varies from germline; a read error may be responsible. These data belong to a study of tumor and adjacent non-tumor tissue in lung cancer. For the study at large: Patients comprised about eleven adenocarcinoma, a couple of squamous cell carcinoma and 1 small cell lung cancer. Study-wide points: TCR diversity was significantly greater in tumor than normal lung tissue. Top 100 clones took a larger repertoire share in normal lung.

A modified ARM-PCR protocol with three rounds of nested PCR amplified TCRbeta. TCRdb fed the multiplex PCR reads into MiXCR, producing one record per CDR3 protein. Here the sample spans some 80,000 distinct CDR3 sequences, around 80% being singletons. The template was RNA from unsorted bulk tissue. The normal lung tissue was taken more than 3 cm from the tumor edge. The CDR3 has 13 amino acids. Germline-derived CDR1 and CDR2 are SGHRS and YFSETQ. Sequenced: distant non-tumor lung tissue. The V call is TRBV5-1, the J call TRBJ2-5; D remains unclear. The TCR originated in a man between 60 and 75 years old with non-small cell lung cancer. The CDR3 loop reads CAGSLRQPVGQNF. In DNA, the CDR3 is TGCGCCGGCAGCTTGAGACAACCGGTAGGCCAGAACTTC. The entire variable domain, with the rest obtained from reference TRBV5-1 and TRBJ2-5, is as follows: KAGVTQTPRYLIKTRGQQVTLSCSPISGHRSVSWYQQTPGQGLQFLFEYFSETQRNKGNFPGRFSGRQFSNSRSEMNVSTLELGDSALYLCAGSLRQPVGQNFGPGTRLLVL.